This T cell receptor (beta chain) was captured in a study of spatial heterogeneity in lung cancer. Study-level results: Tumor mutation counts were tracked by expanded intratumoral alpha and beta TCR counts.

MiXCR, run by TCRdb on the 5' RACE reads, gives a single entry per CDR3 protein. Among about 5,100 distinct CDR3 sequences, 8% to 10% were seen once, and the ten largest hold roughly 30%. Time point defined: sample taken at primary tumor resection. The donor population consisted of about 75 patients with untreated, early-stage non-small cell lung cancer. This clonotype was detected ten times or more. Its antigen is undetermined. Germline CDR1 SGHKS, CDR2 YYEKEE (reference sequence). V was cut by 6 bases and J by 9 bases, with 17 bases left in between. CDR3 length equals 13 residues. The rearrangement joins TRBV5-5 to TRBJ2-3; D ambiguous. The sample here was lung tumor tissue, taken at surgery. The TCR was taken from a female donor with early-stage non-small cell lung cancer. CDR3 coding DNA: TGTGCCAGCACCAAATCTCCGGGCCCAACGCAGTATTTT. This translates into CASTKSPGPTQYF. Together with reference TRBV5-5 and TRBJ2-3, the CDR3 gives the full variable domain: DAGVTQSPTHLIKTRGQQVTLRCSPISGHKSVSWYQQVLGQGPQFIFQYYEKEERGRGNFPDRFSARQFPNYSSELNVNALLLGDSALYLCASTKSPGPTQYFGPGTRLTVL.